Listed below are T cell receptor beta chains from one sample, sequenced in a study of T-cell reconstitution after alpha-beta-depleted transplantation in children. TCRdb re-derived calls from the PCR reads in MiXCR, one entry per CDR3 protein. The sample has hundreds of thousands of distinct CDR3 sequences, around 7.1% seen once. The source material was peripheral blood, sampled 360 days after TCRalphabeta/CD19-depleted stem cell transplant. These receptors all stem from a female patient aged 2 to 10 who had a stem cell transplant for Fanconi anemia, so the T cells may come from the graft donor. Each CDR3 is given with its conserved first and last residue. D genes are given only for firm matches. Rows give clone size only sometimes, using once, few, many, or a class for an expanded clone.

TRBJ1-3 TRBV18 NA NA TGTGCCAGCTCACCACTTATGTCGGGAGCCCCTGGAAACACCATATATTTT CASSPLMSGAPGNTIYF
TRBJ2-2 TRBV28 NA many TGTGCCAGCAGTTTGTTGGTCGGGGAGCTGTTTTTT CASSLLVGELFF
TRBJ1-2 TRBV6-2/TRBV6-3 TRBD1 few TGTGCCAGCAGCTGGACAGGGGGATTTACTTATGGCTACACCTTC CASSWTGGFTYGYTF
TRBJ1-1 TRBV28 NA NA TGTGCCAGCAGTTACACTGAGAACACTGAAGCTTTCTTT CASSYTENTEAFF
TRBJ2-5 TRBV11-2 TRBD2 many TGTGCCAGCAGCATATTACATGGGACTAGCGAAGAGACCCAGTACTTC CASSILHGTSEETQYF
TRBJ1-2 TRBV7-8 TRBD1 NA TGTGCCAGCAGCTTTACAGGGGGGGGCTACACCTTC CASSFTGGGYTF
TRBJ2-3 TRBV6-1 NA many TGTGCCAGCAGTCGTAGCGAACGCACAGATACGCAGTATTTT CASSRSERTDTQYF
TRBJ2-1 TRBV9 TRBD1 many TGTGCCAGCAGCGTAGACGGGACAGGCCTCAACAATGAGCAGTTCTTC CASSVDGTGLNNEQFF
TRBJ1-2 TRBV27 TRBD1 many TGTGCCAGCAGGGCCGACAGGGGAGGAGGCTACACCTTC CASRADRGGGYTF
TRBJ1-1 TRBV7-9 NA many TGTGCCAGCAGCTTAAAGTGGTTGAACACTGAAGCTTTCTTT CASSLKWLNTEAFF
TRBJ2-5 TRBV4-2 NA NA TGTGCCAGCAGCCAAGAATGGGGAAATCAAGAGACCCAGTACTTC CASSQEWGNQETQYF
TRBJ2-7 TRBV5-1 NA many TGCGCCAGCAGCTTGGCCCCCGATTCTTCCGCGGTGCAGTACTTC CASSLAPDSSAVQYF
TRBJ1-4 TRBV9 TRBD1 few TGTGCCAGCAGCGCATCGACAGGGAGGAATGAAAAACTGTTTTTT CASSASTGRNEKLFF
TRBJ2-7 TRBV7-3 NA many TGTGCCAGCAGCTTACCCACAGGGCTTTCCTACGAGCAGTACTTC CASSLPTGLSYEQYF
TRBJ2-7 TRBV13 TRBD1 NA TGTGCCAGCAGCTTAACCCGGGACAGGGGCCGGGAGCAGTACTTC CASSLTRDRGREQYF
TRBJ1-5 TRBV27 TRBD1 few TGTGCCAGCAGTTACAGGGGGCTTGGGCAGCCCCAGCATTTT CASSYRGLGQPQHF
TRBJ2-7 TRBV7-9 TRBD1 few TGTGCCAGCAGCTTAGTCAACAGGGGCGGCGAGCAGTACTTC CASSLVNRGGEQYF
TRBJ1-6 TRBV4-2 NA many TGTGCCAGCAGCCAAGATCTTGTCCGCTCCTATAATTCACCCCTCCACTTT CASSQDLVRSYNSPLHF
TRBJ2-3 TRBV12-3/TRBV12-4 NA many TGTGCCAGCAGCGACCACACGGACACAGATACGCAGTATTTT CASSDHTDTDTQYF
TRBJ2-7 TRBV4-1 TRBD2 many TGCGCCAGCAGCCACACGGGACTAGCGGGAGGGAACTACGAGCAGTACTTC CASSHTGLAGGNYEQYF
TRBJ1-2 TRBV20-1 NA many TGCAGTGCTAGAGGACAGAGCTATGGCTACACCTTC CSARGQSYGYTF
TRBJ2-3 TRBV6-1 NA NA TGTGCCAGCAGTGAACCAGGGGCCCGAACAGATACGCAGTATTTT CASSEPGARTDTQYF
TRBJ1-1 TRBV6-6 NA NA TGTGCCGTTTCGACAGGTTCGAACACTGAAGCTTTCTTT CAVSTGSNTEAFF
TRBJ2-1 TRBV20-1 TRBD2 many TGCAGTGCTAGACCTATAGCGGGGGGTTACAATGAGCAGTTCTTC CSARPIAGGYNEQFF
TRBJ2-7 TRBV28 NA many TGTGCCAGCAGTCCCGCCGCGTACTCCTACGAGCAGTACTTC CASSPAAYSYEQYF
TRBJ1-1 TRBV30 NA few TGTGCCTGGGGTAGACGGACGAACACTGAAGCTTTCTTT CAWGRRTNTEAFF
TRBJ2-7 TRBV7-3 TRBD1 NA TGTGCCAGCAGCACGACACAGGGGGAGGAGCAGTACTTC CASSTTQGEEQYF
TRBJ2-7 TRBV10-3 TRBD1 few TGTGCCATCAGTGTCCCCGGGACAGGGGTGGGAGACGAGCAGTACTTC CAISVPGTGVGDEQYF
TRBJ2-7 TRBV10-3 NA many TGTGCCATCAGTGAGTCGCCTAGCGTCACCTACGAGCAGTACTTC CAISESPSVTYEQYF
TRBJ2-3 TRBV12-5 NA few TGTGCTAGTGGTTTGGGGACTGGGCTGGACACAGATACGCAGTATTTT CASGLGTGLDTDTQYF
TRBJ1-2 TRBV6-2/TRBV6-3 NA NA TGTGCCAGCAGACAAGCCCATGGCTACACCTTC CASRQAHGYTF
TRBJ1-1 TRBV12-3/TRBV12-4 NA few TGTGCCAGCAGCCCCGCGGGACGTCCAGCTTTCTTT CASSPAGRPAFF
TRBJ1-4 TRBV5-1 NA NA TGCGCCAGCAAGGGGGATGGACAGCCTTATGAAAAACTGTTTTTT CASKGDGQPYEKLFF